The text below deals with one T cell receptor (beta chain). The clone's antigen remains unknown. Per-base qualities were not stored, and no clone one base away is much larger. These data come from a study of blood T cell repertoires in COVID-19 (dated by TCRdb to the early 2020s). At the level of the whole study: The collaborator samples originated in the United States, Italy and Spain and spanned the acute and convalescent phases of COVID-19. The samples were drawn from two sources: the first 160 participants of the ongoing ImmuneRACE study, and fewer than 1,500 subjects contributed by 6 global collaborators. The prospective study material was composed of cDNA or gDNA derived from T cells, B-cell-depleted T cells, or PBMCs. The repertoires were made available in a free public database intended to serve as a resource for research on the immune response to SARS-CoV-2. A de-identified subject ID, COVID-19 status, age in years and sex were almost always included in the sample metadata. Subjects who had been exposed to COVID-19, were actively infected with it, or had recovered from it provided the deeply sampled blood TCRbeta repertoires that made up the dataset. Where HLA class I and class II types were available, the types were taken from metadata supplied by the sample provider, not from assay-based typing.

The immunoSEQ Assay, a bias-controlled multiplex PCR, was used to amplify TCRbeta CDR3 regions from genomic DNA. Under the source paper's analysis protocol: The number of nucleated cells in each sample was estimated by amplification of reference gene primers within the assay. Sequence reads were collapsed and filtered to measure the absolute abundance of every unique TCRbeta CDR3 rearrangement. For each sample, productive Simpson clonality was calculated by taking the square root of Simpson's diversity index across productive rearrangements. TCRdb provides this immuneACCESS table in a form limited to in-frame rearrangements. Some clones are lacking; in checked studies, under half of them reflect an unresolved V gene, and why the rest are absent is not known. That table is the source of V, J and clone size, and D and trimming were worked out from the DNA. This sample is represented by approximately 220,000 clones; 80% to 90% of them were singletons. The ten largest clonotypes hold just over 2.5% of the sample.

CDR1 and CDR2 are drawn from the germline V gene (reference sequence): MNHNY, SVGAGI. V is cut by 6 bases and J by 4 bases, and the space between the germline ends is 7 bases. Including cysteine and phenylalanine, the CDR3 has 12 amino acids. CDR3 DNA is the only sequence kept; it has 36 bases, read in frame from the first base. In the prospective study, participants were roughly 18 to 90 years old, resided in fewer than 25 geographic areas of the United States, and were enrolled through a virtual design. Cohort assignment in the prospective study relied on participant-reported clinical history from a screening survey and a study questionnaire. Mobile phlebotomists in the prospective study collected whole blood, serum and a nasopharyngeal or oropharyngeal swab from every participant. Additional blood draws and questionnaires over an approximately 2-month period could optionally be provided by prospective study participants. Before DNA extraction, prospective study blood samples were shipped either frozen or at room temperature.

Broader findings and caveats from the paper: The quantity of clinical and demographic metadata differed by source and by participant and was supplied without curation.

This clonotype was obtained from a woman under 40 with acute COVID-19. The sample consisted of PBMCs or T cells enriched from blood (not recorded which). The sequence is built from TRBV6-6 and TRBJ1-5; the D gene cannot be resolved reliably. The CDR3 loop reads CASRSENQPQHF. The sequenced DNA is TGTGCCAGCAGATCCGAGAATCAGCCCCAGCATTTT.